A single sample is the source of the 8 T cell receptor beta chains below, sequenced in a study of control samples from healthy donors and cancer patients. Sequenced by immunoSEQ multiplex PCR; TCRdb stores in-frame clones only, minus some. The sample records around 27,000 clones, 85% being singletons. The sequencing sample was made of PBMCs. These receptors all stem from a woman aged 60-75 years with head and neck cancer.

The V call is TRBV4-3, the J call TRBJ2-2, with TRBD1 as a possible D gene (7 bases). Germline values: CDR1 LGHNA, CDR2 YSLEER. V was trimmed by 0 bases and J by 0 bases, leaving 14 bases between them. The CDR3 spans 18 residues. The DNA for the CDR3 is TGCGCCAGCAGCCAAGATGGAGGGGGCGGATCGAACACCGGGGAGCTGTTTTTT. The encoded protein is CASSQDGGGGSNTGELFF.

This clone appeared a few times. The rearrangement links TRBV19 to TRBJ1-4; D is unclear. This CDR3 spans 13 amino acids. With 6 bases removed from V and 3 bases from J, the gap between germline ends came to 8 bases. Germline CDR1 and CDR2: LNHDA and SQIVND (reference sequence). The CDR3 spells CASSPPPNEKLFF. CDR3 in DNA: TGTGCCAGTAGCCCCCCGCCTAATGAAAAACTGTTTTTT.

A few counts support this clone. This chain links TRBV4-2 with TRBJ1-1; D gene uncertain. Germline V gene data show CDR1 as LGHNA and CDR2 as YNFKEQ. Trimming stripped 0 bases from V and 0 bases from J, with 5 bases between. This CDR3 has 14 residues. This CDR3 reads CASSQDRMNTEAFF. CDR3 nucleotide sequence: TGTGCCAGCAGCCAAGACAGGATGAACACTGAAGCTTTCTTT.

This chain links TRBV2 with TRBJ2-5; D is uncertain. The CDR3 has 11 residues. The germline gives CDR1 SNHLY, CDR2 FYNNEI. V lost 8 bases to trimming and J lost 5 bases, with 9 bases between them. CDR3 nucleotide sequence: TGTGCCAGCCAAGGGCAGGAGACCCAGTACTTC. Residues: CASQGQETQYF. The full variable domain, rest sourced from reference TRBV2 and TRBJ2-5, is EPEVTQTPSHQVTQMGQEVILRCVPISNHLYFYWYRQILGQKVEFLVSFYNNEISEKSEIFDDQFSVERPDGSNFTLKIRSTKLEDSAMYFCASQGQETQYFGPGTRLLVL.

The rearrangement uses TRBV2 and TRBJ2-7; D unresolved. The CDR3 is 15 amino acids. The germline V gene has CDR1 SNHLY and CDR2 FYNNEI. V was pared by 4 bases and J by 0 bases, with 13 bases between. CDR3 DNA: TGTGCCAGCAGTGTGGGCTACCGAAGCTCCTACGAGCAGTACTTC. This codes for CASSVGYRSSYEQYF.

In this sample, this clone turned up once. The chain joins TRBV3-1 (or the pseudogene TRBV3-2) to TRBJ2-3; no clear D. The CDR3 loop spans 12 amino acids. Trimming left V 0 bases short and J 5 bases short, with 3 bases between. Germline assignment: CDR1 LGHDT and CDR2 YNNKEL (reference sequence). The CDR3 nucleotides are TGTGCCAGCAGCCAAGAAGGAGATACGCAGTATTTT. Amino acids: CASSQEGDTQYF.

This clone was counted once. The chain carries TRBV19 and TRBJ1-1; D remains unclear. The CDR3 sequence is 13 residues long. Germline CDR1 and CDR2: LNHDA and SQIVND (reference sequence). The ends were cut back, 5 bases at V and 0 bases at J, with 7 bases in the middle. CDR3 nucleotide sequence: TGTGCCAGTAGTTCAGGTCTGAACACTGAAGCTTTCTTT. The encoded protein is CASSSGLNTEAFF.

This clone was observed once. J is TRBJ2-3 and V is TRBV11-2; 7 bases agree with TRBD2. CDR1 is SGHAT and CDR2 is FQNNGV in the germline V gene. CDR3 length: 16 residues. After removal of 1 base from V and 2 bases from J, the junction contained 6 bases not matched to a gene. CDR3 DNA: TGTGCCAGCAGCTTAGGGGGGGGAGGGAACACAGATACGCAGTATTTT. Amino acid sequence: CASSLGGGGNTDTQYF.